The TCR beta chain under discussion was sequenced for a study of blood T cell repertoires in COVID-19. The wider study: T cells, B-cell-depleted T cells, or PBMCs supplied cDNA or gDNA.

Some clones are missing from TCRdb's copy, which holds only in-frame ones; the method was immunoSEQ multiplex PCR. Of roughly 270,000 clones listed, roughly 80% are singletons. V lost 4 bases and J 1 base, leaving 11 bases between the germline ends. The CDR3 covers 14 residues. Germline V gives CDR1 SGHDT, CDR2 YYEEEE. Grouping used clinical history reported by participants in a survey and questionnaire. People in the exposed group encountered a COVID-19 case within 2 weeks before entering the study. Source material: PBMCs or T cells enriched from blood (not recorded which). This TCR derives from a man aged 40-49 years who had been exposed to COVID-19. The V call is TRBV5-6, the J call TRBJ1-2; D remains unclear. DNA of the CDR3: TGTGCCAGCAGCCGAATTGAACTTAACTATGGCTACACCTTC. Protein: CASSRIELNYGYTF.